A selection of T cell receptor beta chains follows, all from one sample in a study of T cell responses to AZD1222 COVID-19 vaccine. Sequencing used immunoSEQ multiplex PCR; TCRdb keeps in-frame clones, though not all of them. The data contain roughly 97,000 clones, around nine tenths of them singletons. Here the sequenced sample was peripheral blood, taken on day 0 of AZD1222 vaccination. The origin of the receptors is an adult in good health. Each CDR3 is given with its conserved first and last residue. A D gene is named only where the DNA matches it firmly. Clone size is stated in some rows and not others, as once, few, many or a class when expanded.

TRBJ1-2	-	18	TRBD1	TRBV19	TGTGCCAGTAGTGGCCGGGACGGCCGCTCCCAGGGGGGGTATGGCTACACCTTC	CASSGRDGRSQGGYGYTF
TRBJ1-2	once	15	TRBD1	TRBV7-2	TGTGCCAGCAGCCCACAGACAGGGGGCGGCTATGGCTACACCTTC	CASSPQTGGGYGYTF
TRBJ2-1	-	15	TRBD2	TRBV5-4	TGTGCCAGCAGCTATAGGACTAGCGGGAAGAATGAGCAGTTCTTC	CASSYRTSGKNEQFF
TRBJ2-1	-	12	-	TRBV7-8	TGTGCCAGCGGGAAAGTAGGCAATGAGCAGTTCTTC	CASGKVGNEQFF
TRBJ1-5	-	15	-	TRBV10-3	TGTGCCATCAGTGAATTCGACCTAGACAATCAGCCCCAGCATTTT	CAISEFDLDNQPQHF
TRBJ1-2	-	14	-	TRBV7-8	TGTGCCAGCAGCGCCGGGGGGGCTAACTATGGCTACACCTTC	CASSAGGANYGYTF
TRBJ2-1	-	15	-	TRBV7-3	TGTGCCAGCAGCTTAACCCAGAGCTCCTACAATGAGCAGTTCTTC	CASSLTQSSYNEQFF
TRBJ1-2	few	13	-	TRBV24-1	TGTGCCACCAGTGAAACGGCCATAGGTGGCTACACCTTC	CATSETAIGGYTF
TRBJ2-5	-	12	-	TRBV9	TGTGCCAGCAGCGACCACGTCGGGACCCAGTACTTC	CASSDHVGTQYF
TRBJ2-3	-	14	-	TRBV18	TGTGCCAGCTCACTCACGGACAACACAGATACGCAGTATTTT	CASSLTDNTDTQYF
TRBJ2-1	-	11	-	TRBV5-6	TGTGCCAGCAGCCAAGACCGTCGGCAGTTCTTC	CASSQDRRQFF
TRBJ2-7	-	12	-	TRBV28	TGTGCCAGCCGACTTACTGACTACGAGCAGTACTTC	CASRLTDYEQYF
TRBJ2-1	-	15	-	TRBV7-2	TGTGCCAGCAGCCTAGGTCCCGCGGCCTACAATGAGCAGTTCTTC	CASSLGPAAYNEQFF
TRBJ2-2	-	17	TRBD2	TRBV12-5	TGTGCTAGTGGCCTGGGACTAGCGGGAGGTTTGAGCGGGGAGCTGTTTTTT	CASGLGLAGGLSGELFF
TRBJ1-1	few	11	-	TRBV2	TGTGCCAGCAGTGAAGGATGGGAAGCTTTCTTT	CASSEGWEAFF
TRBJ2-7	once	13	-	TRBV24-1	TGTGCCACCAGTGATCAGGGAATGGGGGAGCAGTACTTC	CATSDQGMGEQYF
TRBJ1-1	-	14	-	TRBV3-1/TRBV3-2	TGTGCCAGCAGCCAAGGCGGGGGGAACACTGAAGCTTTCTTT	CASSQGGGNTEAFF
TRBJ2-7	-	17	TRBD1	TRBV6-9	TGTGCCAACGAGGGGACAGGGGGGCTGCCACCCTCCTACGAGCAGTACTTC	CANEGTGGLPPSYEQYF
TRBJ2-5	-	14	TRBD2	TRBV27	TGTGCCAGCAGTAGCGGGGGGGCAGGGGAGACCCAGTACTTC	CASSSGGAGETQYF
TRBJ1-4	-	14	-	TRBV27	TGTGCCAGCAGTTTATGGGGGCGCGGAGAAAAACTGTTTTTT	CASSLWGRGEKLFF
TRBJ2-2	once	15	-	TRBV5-1	TGCGCCAGCAGCTTGCAGCTAACGAACACCGGGGAGCTGTTTTTT	CASSLQLTNTGELFF
TRBJ1-2	-	13	-	TRBV2	TGTGCCAGCAGTGAAGAGGTAGGCTATGGCTACACCTTC	CASSEEVGYGYTF
TRBJ2-7	-	14	TRBD1	TRBV3-1/TRBV3-2	TGTGCCAGCAGGCAGACAGGGAGCTCCTACGAGCAGTACTTC	CASRQTGSSYEQYF
TRBJ2-2	once	16	-	TRBV11-2	TGTGCCAGCAGCTTACGGGCAGACTTGAACACCGGGGAGCTGTTTTTT	CASSLRADLNTGELFF
TRBJ1-6	-	15	TRBD1	TRBV28	TGTGCCAGCGGCCCACCGGGACAGGGGAATTCACCCCTCCACTTT	CASGPPGQGNSPLHF
TRBJ1-1	-	16	TRBD1	TRBV7-9	TGTGCCAGCAGCTCTCGAGGGGCAGGGGGCACCACTGAAGCTTTCTTT	CASSSRGAGGTTEAFF
TRBJ2-1	-	15	-	TRBV7-3	TGTGCCAGCAGCTCCCTCGGCGGTGCCTACAATGAGCAGTTCTTC	CASSSLGGAYNEQFF
TRBJ1-2	-	15	-	TRBV3-1/TRBV3-2	TGTGCCAGCAGCCAAGTCGGCCAAAGGAGGCATGGCTACACCTTC	CASSQVGQRRHGYTF
TRBJ2-5	once	16	TRBD1	TRBV7-7	TGTGCTAGCAGCTTAGGTGGACAGGGTGTTAGAGAGACCCAGTACTTC	CASSLGGQGVRETQYF
TRBJ1-3	once	15	-	TRBV5-1	TGCGCCAGCAGCTGGGACCATAGCTCTGGAAACACCATATATTTT	CASSWDHSSGNTIYF
TRBJ1-2	-	14	TRBD1	TRBV6-2/TRBV6-3	TGTGCCAGCAGTCACCAACAGGGGCCCTATGGCTACACCTTC	CASSHQQGPYGYTF
TRBJ1-1	-	13	-	TRBV7-8	TGTGCCAGCAGCCAATGGGAGAACACTGAAGCTTTCTTT	CASSQWENTEAFF
TRBJ1-1	-	13	-	TRBV5-1	TGCGCCAGCAGCTCCGGAACGAACACTGAAGCTTTCTTT	CASSSGTNTEAFF
TRBJ1-1	few	15	-	TRBV5-4	TGTGCCAGCAGCGACCCGGGACTGCTGGACACTGAAGCTTTCTTT	CASSDPGLLDTEAFF
TRBJ1-3	once	12	-	TRBV18	TGTGCCAGCTCACTGGGGAGAAACACCATATATTTT	CASSLGRNTIYF
TRBJ2-7	-	13	-	TRBV12-3/TRBV12-4	TGTGCCAGCAGCGCGAGGACAGCCTACGAGCAGTACTTC	CASSARTAYEQYF
TRBJ2-3	-	14	-	TRBV5-1	TGCGCCAGCAGCTTAGGGACTCTCCCCTATACGCAGTATTTT	CASSLGTLPYTQYF
TRBJ1-5	-	14	-	TRBV7-8	TGTGCCAGCAGCTTAGGTGACGCAAATCAGCCCCAGCATTTT	CASSLGDANQPQHF
TRBJ1-1	-	15	-	TRBV7-2	TGTGCCAGCAGCTTTTACAGGAGTATGAACACTGAAGCTTTCTTT	CASSFYRSMNTEAFF
TRBJ2-7	-	16	-	TRBV6-2/TRBV6-3	TGTGCCAGCAGTTACTCGAGAGATCGATTGCCCTACGAGCAGTACTTC	CASSYSRDRLPYEQYF
TRBJ2-1	-	16	TRBD2	TRBV7-9	TGTGCCAGCAGCTTCCGAGGAAGCGGGAGAGGTGGTGAGCAGTTCTTC	CASSFRGSGRGGEQFF
TRBJ2-6	-	15	-	TRBV28	TGTGCCAGCAGTTTAGGGGGCTCTGGGGCCAACGTCCTGACTTTC	CASSLGGSGANVLTF
TRBJ1-2	-	15	-	TRBV9	TGTGCCAGCAGCGTAGGGTATGAGTCTAACTATGGCTACACCTTC	CASSVGYESNYGYTF
TRBJ2-2	-	17	TRBD1	TRBV15	TGTGCCACCAGCAGAGAAGGGTGGACAGGGGGCACCGGGGAGCTGTTTTTT	CATSREGWTGGTGELFF
TRBJ2-7	-	16	-	TRBV21-1	TGTGCCAGCAGCAAAAGACTAGCGGACATCTCCTACGAGCAGTACTTC	CASSKRLADISYEQYF
TRBJ2-7	-	15	TRBD1	TRBV7-9	TGTGCCAGCAGCTCCGACAGGGGACGGGGGTACGAGCAGTACTTC	CASSSDRGRGYEQYF
TRBJ1-3	-	15	-	TRBV28	TGTGCCAGCAGTAAATCAGGGACGGCTGGAAACACCATATATTTT	CASSKSGTAGNTIYF
TRBJ1-4	-	14	TRBD1	TRBV4-2	TGTGCCAGCAGCCCCTGGACAGGGCAGGAAAAACTGTTTTTT	CASSPWTGQEKLFF
TRBJ2-5	-	10	-	TRBV2	TGTGCCAGCAGGAGAGAGACCCAGTACTTC	CASRRETQYF